This section outlines one T cell receptor beta chain sequence together with its context. Antigen unknown. This entry comes from a study of cytomegalovirus exposure and HLA in healthy donors. The study's findings and limits: Compared with the approximately 680-donor mean, an Asian-associated ancestry cluster reportedly had fewer N-insertions, according to a later analysis. Some TCR beta chains (more than 150 of them) were listed as cytomegalovirus-associated. No immune exposure information besides CMV serostatus was available.

The primer mix had 60 Vbeta and 13 Jbeta primers. TCRdb's copy holds only in-frame clones and misses some; the assay was immunoSEQ multiplex PCR. The sample has 100,000 or so clones, about 70% seen once. Source material: PBMCs. This sequence originates from a woman in her thirties or forties in good health and CMV-seropositive.

The CDR3 DNA is TGTGCCAGCAGCGCAGGACAGGGAAGGTATGGCTACACCTTC. Protein: CASSAGQGRYGYTF. The rearrangement links TRBV5-4 to TRBJ1-2, with 8 bases fitting TRBD1. The CDR3 consists of 14 residues. V shed 4 bases, J shed 5 bases, and the junction held 7 bases outside the gene matches. CDR1 SGHNT and CDR2 YYREEE come from the germline V gene (reference sequence). Drawing the rest from reference TRBV5-4 and TRBJ1-2, the complete variable domain is ETGVTQSPTHLIKTRGQQVTLRCSSQSGHNTVSWYQQALGQGPQFIFQYYREEENGRGNFPPRFSGLQFPNYSSELNVNALELDDSALYLCASSAGQGRYGYTFGSGTRLTVV.